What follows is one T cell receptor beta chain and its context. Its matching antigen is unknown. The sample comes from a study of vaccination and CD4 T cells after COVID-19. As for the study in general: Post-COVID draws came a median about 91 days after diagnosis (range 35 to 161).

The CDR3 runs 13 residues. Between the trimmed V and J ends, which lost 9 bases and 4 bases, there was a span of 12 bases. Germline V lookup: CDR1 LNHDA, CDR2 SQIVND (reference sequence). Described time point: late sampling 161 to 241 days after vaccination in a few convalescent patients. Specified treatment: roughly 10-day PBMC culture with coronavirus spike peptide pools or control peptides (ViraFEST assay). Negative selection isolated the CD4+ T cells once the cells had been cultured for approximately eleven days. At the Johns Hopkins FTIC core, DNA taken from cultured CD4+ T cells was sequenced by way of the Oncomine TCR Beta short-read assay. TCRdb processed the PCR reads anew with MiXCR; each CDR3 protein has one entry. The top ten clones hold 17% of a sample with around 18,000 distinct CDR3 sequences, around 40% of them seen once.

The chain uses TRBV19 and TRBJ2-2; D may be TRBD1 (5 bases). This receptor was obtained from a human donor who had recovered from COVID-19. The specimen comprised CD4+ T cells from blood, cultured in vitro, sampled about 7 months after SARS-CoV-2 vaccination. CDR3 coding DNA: TGTGCCAGCAAAGTCGACAGCACCGGGGAGCTGTTTTTT. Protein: CASKVDSTGELFF.